This TCR beta chain was recovered during a study of identical twins. Template switching created a universal primer site, and the cDNA included unique molecular identifiers. MiXCR was run by TCRdb on the 5' RACE reads, yielding one entry per CDR3 protein. This sample carries 400,000 to 550,000 distinct CDR3 sequences, approximately 25% of them seen once, and the ten largest clones take over 2.5%. Germline V gene lookup returns CDR1 MNHEY and CDR2 SVGEGT. Losses at the gene ends were 6 bases for V and 3 bases for J; bases not matched to a gene: 10. The CDR3 covers 16 residues. This same sample was also taken into another study, of T cells expressing NK-cell markers. Per that paper: It was sorted CD3+CD56+NKG2C+, CD3+CD56+NKG2C- and CD3+CD56-NKG2C+ T cells that supplied the TCR beta repertoires. Seven of the eight sequenced donors were classified as HCMV-seropositive, and one was classified as seronegative. The authors applied an anti-gamma-delta TCR antibody in several experiments, and it restricted sorting to alpha-beta TCR T cells.

The specimen was CD4+ T cells sorted from blood. The V call is TRBV6-2 or TRBV6-3, the J call TRBJ2-1; 8 positions agree with TRBD2. The sequence came from a woman younger than 35 in good health. The DNA of the CDR3 is TGTGCCAGCAGCCCCTTCCGGGGGGGTATCTACAATGAGCAGTTCTTC. This translates into CASSPFRGGIYNEQFF.